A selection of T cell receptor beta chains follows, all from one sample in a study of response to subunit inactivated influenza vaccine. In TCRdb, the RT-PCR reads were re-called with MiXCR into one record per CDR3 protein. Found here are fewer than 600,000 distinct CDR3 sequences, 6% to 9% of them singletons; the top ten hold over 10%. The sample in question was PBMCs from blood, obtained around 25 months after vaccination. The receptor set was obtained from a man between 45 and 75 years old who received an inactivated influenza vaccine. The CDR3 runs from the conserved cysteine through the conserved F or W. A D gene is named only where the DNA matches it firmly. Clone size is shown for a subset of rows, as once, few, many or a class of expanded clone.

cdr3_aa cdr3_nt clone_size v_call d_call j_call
CASSGPQETQYF TGCGCCAGTAGCGGACCCCAAGAGACCCAGTACTTC few TRBV5-1 NA TRBJ2-5
CASSLAPDGYTF TGTGCCAGCAGTTTGGCACCCGATGGCTACACCTTC many TRBV12-3/TRBV12-4 NA TRBJ1-2
CASTPGTPSSSTDTQYF TGTGCCAGCACACCCGGGACACCTTCATCTAGCACAGATACGCAGTATTTT NA TRBV5-4 NA TRBJ2-3
CSAWGEGGYEQYF TGCAGTGCTTGGGGGGAGGGGGGTTACGAGCAGTACTTC NA TRBV20-1 NA TRBJ2-7
CASSPPPGGPSYNEQFF TGTGCCAGCTCACCACCTCCGGGGGGGCCTTCCTACAATGAGCAGTTCTTC NA TRBV18 TRBD2 TRBJ2-1
CASSLNSGGPGELFF TGTGCCAGCAGCTTAAACTCCGGGGGTCCCGGGGAGCTGTTTTTT many TRBV7-2 NA TRBJ2-2
CSVIGLAVNTQYF TGCAGCGTCATAGGACTAGCGGTTAATACGCAGTATTTT few TRBV29-1 TRBD2 TRBJ2-3
CSAREGSLGSPLHF TGCAGTGCTAGAGAGGGCTCCCTCGGGTCACCCCTCCACTTT NA TRBV20-1 NA TRBJ1-6
CASTGSLYEQYF TGTGCCAGCACCGGGTCTCTATACGAGCAGTACTTC many TRBV12-3/TRBV12-4 NA TRBJ2-7
CASSLVADYGYTF TGCGCCAGCAGCTTGGTCGCAGACTATGGCTACACCTTC many TRBV7-2 NA TRBJ1-2
CASSLLLAGAPDTQYF TGTGCCAGCAGCTTGTTATTAGCGGGAGCGCCAGATACGCAGTATTTT NA TRBV5-4 TRBD2 TRBJ2-3
CASSQGPTDTQYF TGCGCCAGCAGCCAAGGCCCCACAGATACGCAGTATTTT many TRBV4-3 NA TRBJ2-3
CASSTGVQETQYF TGTGCCAGCAGTACCGGGGTTCAAGAGACCCAGTACTTC many TRBV6-6 NA TRBJ2-5
CASSTGLAGGPHTSQYF TGTGCCAGCAGCACCGGACTAGCGGGAGGGCCTCATACGTCGCAGTACTTC NA TRBV7-9 TRBD2 TRBJ2-7